Shown below are 18 T cell receptor beta chains from a single sample sequenced in a study of OX40 agonist ivuxolimab in advanced cancers. Profiled with immunoSEQ multiplex PCR; TCRdb holds only in-frame clones, not every one. Of approximately 82,000 clones listed, 85% to 90% were seen once; the top ten hold less than 2.5%. The sequencing here drew on CD4+ or CD8+ T cells sorted from blood, taken in a trial of the OX40 agonist ivuxolimab. These receptors all stem from an adult with an advanced solid tumor such as melanoma, head and neck, liver or kidney cancer.

This sequence joins TRBV28 and TRBJ1-2, with 10 bases matching TRBD1. The trim removed 5 bases at V and 6 bases at J, leaving 6 bases unmatched. The CDR3 extends over 14 amino acids. Germline loops: CDR1 MDHEN, CDR2 SYDVKM. The CDR3 loop is CASSATGGGDGYTF. The CDR3 nucleotides read TGTGCCAGCAGTGCGACAGGGGGCGGCGATGGCTACACCTTC.

The genes are TRBV30 and TRBJ1-2; 7 bases line up with TRBD1. The CDR3 contains 12 residues. Looked up from germline, CDR1 is GTSNPN and CDR2 is SVGIG (reference sequence). Trimming at V came to 5 bases and at J to 7 bases, leaving 7 bases not matched to a gene. CDR3 sequence (DNA): TGTGCCTGGGGACAGGCGGTTGGTGGCTACACCTTC. Translation gives CAWGQAVGGYTF. Full variable domain (missing parts from reference TRBV30 and TRBJ1-2): SQTIHQWPATLVQPVGSPLSLECTVEGTSNPNLYWYRQAAGRGLQLLFYSVGIGQISSEVPQNLSASRPQDRQFILSSKKLLLSDSGFYLCAWGQAVGGYTFGSGTRLTVV.

The chain links TRBV6-1 to TRBJ1-1; no clear D gene. V was shortened by 6 bases and J by 4 bases, with 12 bases between the two germline ends. CDR3 length: 13 amino acids. Germline assignment: CDR1 MNHNS and CDR2 SASEGT. CDR3: CASSKGLGTEAFF. The CDR3 region has the DNA TGTGCCAGCAGCAAAGGGCTGGGCACTGAAGCTTTCTTT.

This chain's CDR3 is CASSSRGSYEQYF. CDR3 nucleotides: TGTGCCAGCAGTTCCCGGGGTTCCTACGAGCAGTACTTC. The chain carries TRBV27 and TRBJ2-7; maybe TRBD2 (5 bases). CDR1 MNHEY and CDR2 SMNVEV come from the germline V gene (reference sequence). V lost 4 bases, J lost 1 base, and 8 bases lay in between. CDR3 size: 13 residues.

The chain carries TRBV23-1 and TRBJ2-1, with 8 positions matching TRBD1. TRBV23-1 is labeled an ORF, and its function is uncertain. The CDR3 has 13 residues. The ends lost 9 bases at V and 3 bases at J; junction bases unmatched: 4. CDR3 DNA: TGCGCCAGGGCCAGGGGGCTCTACAATGAGCAGTTCTTC. It codes for CARARGLYNEQFF.

The chain couples TRBV2 to TRBJ1-4; 7 bases align to TRBD1. The CDR3 spans 15 residues. Germline V gene data show CDR1 as SNHLY and CDR2 as FYNNEI. V lost 4 bases to trimming and J lost 7 bases; unmatched junction nucleotides: 9. CDR3 DNA: TGTGCCAGCAGTGCCTCGACAGGGAGGGGTGAAAAACTGTTTTTT. Encoded protein: CASSASTGRGEKLFF. The full variable domain, rest sourced from reference TRBV2 and TRBJ1-4, is EPEVTQTPSHQVTQMGQEVILRCVPISNHLYFYWYRQILGQKVEFLVSFYNNEISEKSEIFDDQFSVERPDGSNFTLKIRSTKLEDSAMYFCASSASTGRGEKLFFGSGTQLSVL.

The chain employs TRBV7-6 and TRBJ2-5; maybe TRBD1 (6 bases). Trimming pared 2 bases from V and 2 bases from J, leaving 12 bases between. The V gene's germline CDR1 is SGHVS and CDR2 FNYEAQ. The CDR3 runs to 15 residues. In DNA form, the CDR3 reads TGTGCCAGCAGCTTACCGGGACATACGCAAGAGACCCAGTACTTC. Protein: CASSLPGHTQETQYF.

This clone was counted a single time. V is TRBV4-1 and J is TRBJ1-5, with a possible D match to TRBD1 (5 bases). The CDR3 length is 19 residues. From germline, CDR1 is MGHRA and CDR2 YSYEKL. The ends were cut back, 1 base at V and 7 bases at J, with 26 bases in the middle. The CDR3 DNA follows: TGCGCCAGCAGCCAAGTTGTGGGAAGGGCAGGGAGGGTTAGGCAGCCCCAGCATTTT. Encoded protein: CASSQVVGRAGRVRQPQHF.

The chain uses TRBV10-1 and TRBJ2-2; D uncertain. Trimming removed 0 bases at V and 1 base at J, with 6 bases between. Germline V gives CDR1 WNHNN, CDR2 SYGVQD (reference sequence). This CDR3 has 15 amino acids. This chain's CDR3 is CASSESSGNTGELFF. CDR3 sequence (DNA): TGCGCCAGCAGTGAGTCGTCGGGGAACACCGGGGAGCTGTTTTTT.

CDR3 loop: CAWSVGTGTTDTQYF. CDR3 nucleotides: TGTGCCTGGAGTGTCGGGACAGGAACCACAGATACGCAGTATTTT. The chain links TRBV30 to TRBJ2-3; TRBD1 matches at 8 bases. The CDR3 consists of 15 residues. Trimming removed 0 bases from V and 2 bases from J; junction bases left unmatched: 4. Per germline, CDR1 GTSNPN and CDR2 SVGIG (reference sequence).

This clone was seen more than once but under ten times. V usage is TRBV29-1 and J usage is TRBJ2-1; D remains ambiguous. The V gene lost 7 bases and the J gene lost 4 bases, with 11 bases spanning the gap. CDR1 and CDR2 (germline): SQVTM, ANQGSEA. The CDR3 sequence is 12 residues long. CDR3 bases: TGCAGCGCCATCGAGAATTACAATGAGCAGTTCTTC. This encodes CSAIENYNEQFF.

V and J are TRBV18 and TRBJ2-5; 11 nucleotides line up with TRBD2. CDR1 and CDR2 (germline): KGHSH, LQKENI. The CDR3 length is 15 residues. Trimming at V came to 2 bases and at J to 6 bases, leaving 5 bases not matched to a gene. Here the CDR3 DNA reads TGTGCCAGCTCACCATCTAGCGGGGGGCGGAAGACCCAGTACTTC. Its translation is CASSPSSGGRKTQYF.

This rearrangement joins TRBV2 to TRBJ1-4; D may be TRBD1 (6 bases). Germline V CDR1 and CDR2: SNHLY, FYNNEI. V was shortened by 6 bases and J by 3 bases, with 14 bases between the two germline ends. The CDR3 loop spans 15 amino acids. CDR3 protein: CASRGGGSANEKLFF. The CDR3, as DNA: TGTGCCAGCAGAGGGGGGGGGTCGGCTAATGAAAAACTGTTTTTT.

The V call is TRBV9, the J call TRBJ2-7, with TRBD1 matching over 8 bases. With 3 bases clipped from V and 6 bases from J, the junction kept 8 bases outside the gene matches. CDR1 is SGDLS, CDR2 YYNGEE, per germline. This CDR3 comprises 14 residues. As DNA, the CDR3 is TGTGCCAGCAGCGGATTGGGGACAGGTCGCGAGCAGTACTTC. It yields the protein CASSGLGTGREQYF.

This chain connects TRBV5-1 to TRBJ2-7; D may match TRBD1 or TRBD2 (5 bases each). V gave up 0 bases and J gave up 1 base, with 11 bases separating them. The V gene's germline CDR1 is SGHRS and CDR2 YFSETQ. CDR3 length equals 15 residues. CDR3 protein: CASSLVGVTSYEQYF. The CDR3 bases are TGCGCCAGCAGCTTGGTGGGGGTAACATCCTACGAGCAGTACTTC.

The chain recombines TRBV6-1 with TRBJ2-7; a weak D match, TRBD2 (6 bases). Germline V CDR1 and CDR2: MNHNS, SASEGT. This CDR3 has 13 residues. The V end lost 0 bases, the J end lost 7 bases, and 10 bases lay between the germline ends. CDR3 residues: CASSEARLAEQYF. CDR3 DNA sequence: TGTGCCAGCAGTGAAGCGCGCCTAGCGGAGCAGTACTTC.

The chain uses TRBV15 and TRBJ1-1; D uncertain. Germline V gene lookup returns CDR1 LNHNV and CDR2 YYDKDF (reference sequence). This CDR3 contains 13 residues. V was clipped by 1 base and J by 6 bases, with 9 bases between them. Here the CDR3 DNA reads TGTGCCACCAGCAGAGTTGGGAGCCCTGAAGCTTTCTTT. Translation: CATSRVGSPEAFF.

The J gene is TRBJ2-7, the V gene TRBV20-1; D is ambiguous. Germline loops: CDR1 DFQATT, CDR2 SNEGSKA (reference sequence). Trimming took 5 bases from V and 6 from J, leaving 11 bases between them. CDR3 length: 11 amino acids. CDR3 nucleotides: TGCAGTGCTCACGGCCAACTCGAGCAGTACTTC. Its translation is CSAHGQLEQYF.